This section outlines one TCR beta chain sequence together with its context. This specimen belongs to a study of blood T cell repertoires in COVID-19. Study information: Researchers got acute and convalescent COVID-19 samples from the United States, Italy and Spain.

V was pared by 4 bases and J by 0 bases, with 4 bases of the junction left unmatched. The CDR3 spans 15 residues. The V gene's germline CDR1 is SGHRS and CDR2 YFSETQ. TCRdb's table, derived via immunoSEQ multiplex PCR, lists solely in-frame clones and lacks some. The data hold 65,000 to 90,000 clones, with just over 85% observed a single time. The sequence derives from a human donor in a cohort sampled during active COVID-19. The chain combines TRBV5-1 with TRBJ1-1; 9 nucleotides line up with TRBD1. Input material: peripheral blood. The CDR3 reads CASSAGQGMNTEAFF. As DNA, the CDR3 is TGCGCCAGCAGCGCGGGACAGGGCATGAACACTGAAGCTTTCTTT.